This T cell receptor beta chain was captured by sequencing in a study of radiotherapy plus CTLA-4 blockade in lung cancer. In the study overall: For around 18% of patients, objective responses occurred, and approximately 30% had disease control. Overall study findings and caveats: Early blood T cell clone dynamics reportedly forecast response best, with interferon-beta. Researchers report tumor-derived TCR clones expanding in blood after radiotherapy plus ipilimumab.

The CDR3 runs to 15 residues. The V end lost 1 base, the J end lost 1 base, and 10 bases lay between the germline ends. Germline-derived CDR1 and CDR2 are SGDLS and YYNGEE. As to this clone: The antigen is undetermined.

Chemo-refractory metastatic non-small-cell lung cancer patients received focal radiation with ipilimumab CTLA-4 blockade. The data were produced by immunoSEQ multiplex PCR, yet TCRdb's version contains in-frame clones alone and is incomplete. This table holds around 82,000 clones, approximately 86% found once. Source: peripheral blood, taken from a patient treated with radiotherapy plus ipilimumab. The chain recombines TRBV9 with TRBJ2-3, with D possibly being TRBD2 (6 bases). This clonotype was obtained from a human donor with non-small cell lung cancer that progressed on radiotherapy plus ipilimumab. CDR3 nucleotides: TGTGCCAGCAGCGTATCGGACTACCGCACAGATACGCAGTATTTT. It translates to CASSVSDYRTDTQYF.